A selection of T cell receptor beta chains follows, all from one sample in a study of Graves' ophthalmopathy and Graves' hyperthyroidism. TCRdb reprocessed the multiplex PCR reads via MiXCR and lists one record per CDR3 protein. The data show over 500,000 distinct CDR3 sequences, with about 20% seen just once and roughly 6.9% held by the top ten. The sequencing sample was made of peripheral blood. Source of these receptors: a woman aged 18-30 years with stable Graves' hyperthyroidism. Some clones in this sample may be carry-over from other donors' samples. Each CDR3 is given with its conserved first and last residue.

>TRBV6-2/TRBV6-3|TRBJ2-1
CASSRDRGLEQFF
>TRBV6-2/TRBV6-3|TRBJ2-4
CASRSPRTGKNIQYF
>TRBV12-3/TRBV12-4|TRBJ1-1
CASSPQLITEAFF
>TRBV6-2/TRBV6-3|TRBJ2-2
CASSHNRDPNTGELFF
>TRBV14|TRBJ2-4
CASSQDPWTENIQYF
>TRBV3-1|TRBJ1-1
CASSQGHQNTEAFF
>TRBV6-1|TRBJ1-2
CASSESGVYGYTF
>TRBV3-1|TRBJ2-7
CASSQDLSGVYEQYF
>TRBV12-3/TRBV12-4|TRBJ2-5
CASSKPGLAGGRPETQYF
>TRBV7-6|TRBJ1-2
CASSLGGVGQGANYGYTF
>TRBV19|TRBJ1-6
CAIGPSPLHF
>TRBV12-3/TRBV12-4|TRBJ2-2
CASRPTSGGDGELFF
>TRBV15|TRBJ2-7
CATSREIYASYEQYF
>TRBV7-2|TRBJ2-7
CASSLDSGYEQYF
>TRBV28|TRBJ2-7
CASSLLLAYEQYF
>TRBV5-1|TRBJ2-2
CATTRGEADTGELFF
>TRBV19|TRBJ2-7
CASSPRAPDPYEQYF
>TRBV19|TRBJ1-5
CASSIQVHQPQHF
>TRBV5-1|TRBJ2-2
CASSLGNGELFF